This entry lists 18 T cell receptor beta chains sequenced from one sample in a study of T cells in localized non-small cell lung cancer. Assay used: immunoSEQ multiplex PCR; TCRdb lists only in-frame clones, some missing. Of tens of thousands of clones listed, 80% to 85% were seen once; the top ten hold around 4.8%. The sample consisted of PBMCs, taken before any cancer treatment. These receptors were taken from a man aged 35 to 69 with stage II lung adenocarcinoma.

CDR3 in amino acids: CASSEDRKTQYF. The CDR3 DNA reads TGTGCCAGCAGTGAAGACAGGAAGACCCAGTACTTC. The chain is built from TRBV6-1 and TRBJ2-5; tentatively, D is TRBD1 (5 bases). Trimming cost V 1 base and J 6 bases, with 6 bases left between them. In germline, CDR1 is MNHNS, CDR2 SASEGT. The CDR3 consists of 12 residues.

The rearrangement links TRBV5-1 to TRBJ1-1, with 9 nucleotides matching TRBD1. Germline trimming cut 4 bases from V and 3 bases from J; bases unmatched to any gene: 1. This CDR3 is built from 13 residues. CDR1 is SGHRS, CDR2 YFSETQ, per germline. The CDR3 region is CASSGTGHTEAFF. Here the CDR3 DNA reads TGCGCCAGCAGCGGGACAGGGCACACTGAAGCTTTCTTT. The entire variable domain, with the rest obtained from reference TRBV5-1 and TRBJ1-1, is as follows: KAGVTQTPRYLIKTRGQQVTLSCSPISGHRSVSWYQQTPGQGLQFLFEYFSETQRNKGNFPGRFSGRQFSNSRSEMNVSTLELGDSALYLCASSGTGHTEAFFGQGTRLTVV.

There are a few counts of this clone. The chain carries TRBV5-4 and TRBJ1-2, with D possibly matching TRBD1 (5 bases). Germline V gives CDR1 SGHNT, CDR2 YYREEE (reference sequence). V lost 0 bases, J lost 8 bases, and 17 bases lay in between. The CDR3 totals 15 residues. The CDR3 DNA reads TGTGCCAGCAGCTTGGGCGGGACCAGGGATAAAGGCTACACCTTC. It codes for CASSLGGTRDKGYTF.

V gene TRBV10-3 combines with J gene TRBJ2-1; 8 nucleotides agree with TRBD1. Germline loops: CDR1 ENHRY, CDR2 SYGVKD. The CDR3 is made up of 14 amino acids. The J segment lost 2 bases and the V segment lost 4 bases, leaving 1 base of the junction unmatched. In DNA form, the CDR3 reads TGTGCCATCAGTGTGGACAGGGCCTACAATGAGCAGTTCTTC. This encodes CAISVDRAYNEQFF.

V usage is TRBV14 and J usage is TRBJ2-1; 10 nucleotides match TRBD2. Germline assignment: CDR1 SGHDN and CDR2 FVKESK. CDR3 length: 17 residues. The J segment lost 1 base and the V segment lost 3 bases, leaving 6 bases of the junction unmatched. CDR3 in DNA: TGTGCCAGCAGCCACGATAGCGGGGGGCTTTCCTACAATGAGCAGTTCTTC. It specifies CASSHDSGGLSYNEQFF.

The genes are TRBV18 and TRBJ2-6; 8 bases are a match to TRBD1. The trim removed 0 bases at V and 1 base at J, leaving 8 bases unmatched. The CDR3 consists of 19 residues. From germline, CDR1 is KGHSH and CDR2 LQKENI. CDR3 protein: CASSPPNRGTLSGANVLTF. Here the CDR3 DNA reads TGTGCCAGCTCACCACCGAACAGGGGGACTCTTTCTGGGGCCAACGTCCTGACTTTC.

V usage is TRBV5-5 and J usage is TRBJ2-7; D may be TRBD1 (6 bases). The CDR3 covers 14 residues. CDR1 is SGHKS and CDR2 is YYEKEE in the germline V gene (reference sequence). Trimming left V 1 base short and J 5 bases short, with 13 bases between. The CDR3 DNA reads as TGTGCCAGCAGCTTGTACAGGGATGGGAACGAGCAGTACTTC. Translation: CASSLYRDGNEQYF. Full variable domain (outside the CDR3, taken from reference TRBV5-5 and TRBJ2-7): DAGVTQSPTHLIKTRGQQVTLRCSPISGHKSVSWYQQVLGQGPQFIFQYYEKEERGRGNFPDRFSARQFPNYSSELNVNALLLGDSALYLCASSLYRDGNEQYFGPGTRLTVT.

This clone has just one count. This chain links TRBV30 with TRBJ2-5, with D uncertain. Germline CDR1 GTSNPN, CDR2 SVGIG (reference sequence). The CDR3 is 14 residues long. V lost 5 bases, J lost 1 base, and 14 bases lay in between. Here the CDR3 DNA reads TGTGCCTGGGATCATGTACCCCTCCAAGAGACCCAGTACTTC. This translates into CAWDHVPLQETQYF. The complete variable domain, with remaining parts taken from reference TRBV30 and TRBJ2-5, reads SQTIHQWPATLVQPVGSPLSLECTVEGTSNPNLYWYRQAAGRGLQLLFYSVGIGQISSEVPQNLSASRPQDRQFILSSKKLLLSDSGFYLCAWDHVPLQETQYFGPGTRLLVL.

The V and J genes are TRBV6-1 and TRBJ2-4, with 7 positions matching TRBD2. With 7 bases clipped from V and 2 bases from J, the junction kept 5 bases outside the gene matches. This CDR3 is 14 amino acids long. Germline CDR1 MNHNS, CDR2 SASEGT. Here the CDR3 reads CASIFGGTKNIQYF. CDR3 nucleotide sequence: TGTGCCAGCATTTTCGGGGGGACCAAAAACATTCAGTACTTC.

The V gene is TRBV12-5, the J gene TRBJ1-5, with D maybe TRBD1 (6 bases). The germline V gene encodes CDR1 LGHNT and CDR2 FRNRAP. V lost 4 bases and J lost 4, with 17 bases in between. The CDR3 has 16 amino acids. The CDR3 reads CASGYSGVVANQPQHF. The DNA for the CDR3 is TGTGCTAGTGGTTATTCAGGGGTCGTGGCAAATCAGCCCCAGCATTTT. Combining the CDR3 with reference TRBV12-5 and TRBJ1-5 gives the whole variable domain DARVTQTPRHKVTEMGQEVTMRCQPILGHNTVFWYRQTMMQGLELLAYFRNRAPLDDSGMPKDRFSAEMPDATLATLKIQPSEPRDSAVYFCASGYSGVVANQPQHFGDGTRLSIL.

This chain uses TRBV27 with TRBJ2-3; TRBD2 matches 8 bases. Germline loops: CDR1 MNHEY, CDR2 SMNVEV (reference sequence). V shed 6 bases and J 4 bases; nucleotides not matched to a gene: 15. The CDR3 length is 17 residues. The CDR3 bases are TGTGCCAGCAGCCACCTTGGTAGCGGGATGGGTCCAGATACGCAGTATTTT. Protein: CASSHLGSGMGPDTQYF.

The chain employs TRBV5-1 and TRBJ2-2; weak D call: TRBD2 (6 bases). Trimming cost V 5 bases and J 3 bases, with 17 bases left between them. Germline values: CDR1 SGHRS, CDR2 YFSETQ. The CDR3 length is 16 residues. The CDR3 is CASSFNPGDYTGELFF. Here the CDR3 DNA reads TGCGCCAGCAGTTTTAACCCCGGGGACTACACCGGGGAGCTGTTTTTT.

The sample holds a few counts of this clone. V is TRBV11-2 and J is TRBJ1-1, with 9 bases matching TRBD1. V dropped 5 bases and J dropped 5; count of bases not matched to a gene: 6. The germline V gene encodes CDR1 SGHAT and CDR2 FQNNGV. This CDR3 spans 14 amino acids. The CDR3 nucleotides are TGTGCCAGCAGCCCAGACAGGGGGTTTACTGAAGCTTTCTTT. This sequence encodes CASSPDRGFTEAFF.

This clone was detected only a few times. The gene calls are TRBV7-8 and TRBJ2-5, with 11 bases that match TRBD2. The CDR3 spans 19 residues. Germline lookup yields CDR1 SGHVS and CDR2 FQNEAQ. The ends lost 4 bases at V and 5 bases at J; junction bases unmatched: 18. CDR3 sequence (DNA): TGTGCCAGCAGCTCAGAGTATAGGACCCTAGCGGGAGGTTTTGAGACCCAGTACTTC. This translates into CASSSEYRTLAGGFETQYF.

This chain links TRBV6-5 with TRBJ1-1, with no clear D. The germline V gene encodes CDR1 MNHEY and CDR2 SVGAGI. V was clipped by 7 bases and J by 6 bases, with 18 bases between them. CDR3 length: 14 residues. The CDR3 reads CASTKQLYGAEAFF. The CDR3, as DNA: TGTGCCAGCACTAAACAGCTTTACGGCGCTGAAGCTTTCTTT.

The chain couples TRBV5-1 to TRBJ2-7, with D perhaps matching TRBD1 (6 bases). V lost 4 bases, J lost 5 bases, and 19 bases lay in between. The CDR3 spans 15 residues. From germline, CDR1 is SGHRS and CDR2 YFSETQ. Here the CDR3 DNA reads TGCGCCAGCAGCGAGTCCGGGACAACCGGCGACGAGCAGTACTTC. This codes for CASSESGTTGDEQYF.

The chain combines TRBV5-1 with TRBJ1-6, with TRBD1 matching 11 bases. The CDR3 spans 15 residues. Trimming took 4 bases from V and 9 from J; bases not matched to a gene: 6. Germline CDR1 and CDR2: SGHRS and YFSETQ. The CDR3 reads CASSVGQGAFSPLHF. In nucleotides, the CDR3 is TGCGCCAGCAGCGTTGGACAGGGGGCGTTTTCACCCCTCCACTTT.

The chain has TRBV19 and TRBJ1-1; D perhaps matches TRBD1 (5 bases). V lost 10 bases and J lost 4, with 16 bases in between. Germline lookup yields CDR1 LNHDA and CDR2 SQIVND (reference sequence). This CDR3 is 13 amino acids long. CDR3 protein: CATKQPGSTEAFF. The CDR3 bases are TGTGCCACCAAACAGCCAGGGAGCACTGAAGCTTTCTTT.